This TCR beta chain comes out of a study of cytomegalovirus exposure and HLA in healthy donors (dated by TCRdb to 2015 to 2018). In the study overall: In an earlier analysis of 587 of the donors, around 290 Gb of sequence data and 90 million to 120 million unique TCR beta sequences from about 179 million T cells were reported. An early release that covered 640 HLA-typed donors contained 300 to 350 gigabases of sequencing data and about 93 million unique TCR sequences. Of the 300 to 450 genotyped donors, approximately 83% fell in the genetic ancestry cluster associated with self-reported Caucasian donors. The aim of the study was to test whether cataloging public T cell receptors could identify signatures of past pathogen exposure. The study profiled the T cell repertoires of more than 500 subjects by immunosequencing and related them to cytomegalovirus serostatus. Besides the first cohort of approximately 710 subjects, a separate validation cohort made up of over 95 different subjects was used. To predict cytomegalovirus infection status, the study brought together high-throughput TCR immunosequencing, statistical association of individual TCRs with disease status, and machine learning. A later analysis re-analyzed previously published TCR beta repertoires from about 600 donors and added high-resolution HLA genotyping to study TCR occurrence patterns. Rather than using new phenotypic data, the later analysis identified candidate immune exposures from TCR beta sequences and from how often those sequences occurred across donors. To decide whether each TCR beta V gene segment behaved as functional or pseudogenic, an earlier analysis of some 600 of the donors relied on high-throughput TCR beta sequencing. Donor age, sex, ethnicity and CMV serostatus were compiled alongside the repertoire data. In a later genetic analysis, genome-wide SNP genotypes for 398 of the 666 donors were used, and that subset was treated as a discovery cohort. Every repertoire in the discovery cohort had been generated on one and the same sequencing platform. HLA typing covered class I and class II loci at four-digit resolution. The number of typed donors differed by locus: 629-630 for A, B, C, DRB1 and DQB1; 500 to 550 for DQA1; some 610 for DPA1; and about 470 for DPB1. Four or five DR-DQ haplotypes were handled as single units for association and clustering because linkage in the cohort was strong. Across approximately 400 genotyped donors of the cohort, an average of about 250,000 unique TCR beta nucleotide sequences per donor were sequenced, and roughly 18% of those sequences were non-productive. Broader findings and caveats from the paper: When HLA alleles, especially DR and DQ, strongly co-occurred, TCR associations were difficult to assign to individual alleles. A later genetic analysis reported fewer N-insertions in productive TCRs among donors in an Asian-associated ancestry cluster than the roughly 620-donor mean. In an earlier analysis of more than 500 of the donors, most TCR beta V segments appeared in productive rearrangements about 87% or about 30% of the time, broadly matching IMGT annotations. A few of the identified cytomegalovirus-associated TCR beta chains were confirmed in vitro to be specific for cytomegalovirus antigens. It was suggested by the authors that the approach could potentially be generalized to other disease states and immunological phenotypes. According to a later analysis, parvovirus B19, influenza, CMV and Epstein-Barr virus appeared linked to several top co-occurrence clusters. This cohort had only TCR beta chains sequenced, and the lack of alpha or paired-chain data limited which features could be detected. CMV serostatus was the only immune exposure information available for the cohort. Linkage disequilibrium might explain the correlated functional status among segregating V segments, but an unknown experimental factor could not be excluded. The presence/absence analyses assumed that sequencing depth was roughly uniform across donors, and that assumption may not be true. Specific HLA alleles were associated with 16,951 TCR beta sequences at a false discovery rate of 0.05 in a later analysis. In a later analysis, TCR association rates were found to vary across HLA loci, with the most associated TCRs seen for DRB1 alleles and the fewest for HLA-C alleles. A later analysis found that most CMV-associated TCR beta chains appeared HLA-restricted, with HLA associations seemingly driven largely by CMV exposure. In a later genetic analysis, a missense DCLRE1C variant was associated with V-gene and J-gene trimming of TCR beta chains, and the association was replicated in an independent cohort. Because HLA typing was missing for some donors at each locus, association tests included only the typed subset. A cluster of highly shared sequence variants was judged likely to represent a technical artifact of the sequencing pipeline. In the study, approximately 160 TCR beta chains were listed as associated with cytomegalovirus. Because counts were too low, 15 to 20 rarely observed V segments, including chromosome 9 orphons, were excluded from the earlier analysis of several hundred of the donors. Some IMGT-functional V segments, including TRBV6-2 and TRBV6-3, could not be told apart with the 87-base-pair reads, so those segments were excluded. Most TCR sequences were observed very rarely across donors, whereas some public TCRs were present in many individuals. Compared with equally common non-associated chains, HLA-associated TCR beta chains in a later analysis were more clonally expanded and had lower generation probabilities. Cytomegalovirus status was reported to be diagnosed by the classifier with high specificity and sensitivity in both the original and validation cohorts. A further reported finding was that TCR beta sequences accurately predicted the HLA-A and HLA-B alleles for most subjects in the first cohort.

The cohort comprised 670 or so healthy bone marrow donors. All cohort members were sampled while nominally healthy, although unrecorded immune exposures were likely present. The donor tested CMV seropositive and was one of the 289 seropositive cohort members. A peripheral blood sample was provided by each donor, and peripheral blood mononuclear cells were used for TCR beta sequencing. Genomic DNA extraction from the blood cell samples was performed with the Qiagen DNeasy Blood Extraction Kit. On this clone itself: The antigen this receptor binds is unknown. Base quality data are lacking; no much larger clone is found one base away.

The library was generated by the immunoSEQ multiplex PCR assay. The multiplex PCR relied on a mix of 60 forward primers for TCR Vbeta segments and 13 reverse primers for TCR Jbeta segments. A multiplex PCR assay on genomic DNA amplified the CDR3 region of rearranged TCR beta genes. The Illumina HiSeq System was used to sequence the amplified TCR beta libraries as 87-base-pair reads. The original pipeline was this. A later analysis counted about 80 million unique TCR beta chains across the 550 to 800 repertoires, and some 12 million of these chains were shared by at least two donors. Raw reads were error-corrected and collapsed into unique sequences by a nearest-neighbor algorithm in which closely related sequences were merged to remove PCR and sequencing errors. V, D and J gene segments were assigned by aligning CDR3 sequences to IMGT reference sequences. For a sequence to be retained, a match of at least six nucleotides to both a V gene segment and a J gene segment was required. Rearrangements were called productive when the CDR3 lacked stop codons and stayed in frame with V and J; all others were non-productive. Following IMGT convention, CDR3 was defined as the stretch from the second conserved V-encoded cysteine to the conserved J-encoded phenylalanine. In an earlier analysis of more than 550 of the donors, sequences lacking an unambiguous match to a single V gene segment were excluded. An earlier analysis of a few hundred of the donors called V segments functional above 56.7% productive rearrangements and segregating when the between-donor standard deviation exceeded 5%. A statistical classification framework was built for diagnosing cytomegalovirus status from the catalog of TCR beta chain sequences. In a later analysis, TCR nucleotide sequences were compared against IMGT/GENE-DB human TR gene sequences so that V and J genes could be assigned. Using the TCRdist pipeline, a later analysis assigned CDR3 sequences along with most-parsimonious VDJ recombination scenarios. In a later analysis, each TCR beta chain was defined by its CDR3 amino acid sequence together with its V-gene family, and reads lacking a unique V-gene family were excluded. A later analysis removed 592 highly shared, low-generation-probability nucleotide sequences to deal with suspected cross-contamination and a sequencing artifact. A later analysis calculated a clonal expansion index for each public chain from normalized within-repertoire ranks of inferred template counts. In a later analysis, generation probabilities were computed using a VDJ recombination model fitted to out-of-frame rearrangements, and the results were checked against IGoR. In a later analysis, TCR-TCR, TCR-HLA and TCR-CMV co-occurrence was scored with hypergeometric tests, and a repertoire-size bias correction was applied to TCR pairs. In a later analysis, false discovery rates were estimated by permuting HLA or CMV assignments 20 times. In a later analysis, co-occurring TCRs were grouped using DBSCAN, and TCRdist sequence similarity was added for clustering within HLA-allele-positive subsets. For co-occurrence clustering, repertoires with fewer than 30,000 or more than 120,000 public chains were excluded, along with 4 to 6 repertoires with anomalous nucleotide sharing. TCRdb limited this immuneACCESS table to in-frame rearrangements with V and J called. A share of clones is missing; checked studies link under half to unresolved V genes, and the rest is unexplained. Clone size and V and J calls were adopted from that table, with D and trimming inferred from the DNA. The table for this sample lists fewer than 250,000 clones; more than 75% of them were counted only once. The top ten constitute about 6.4% of the sample.

Taken from the germline V gene, the CDR1 and CDR2 loops are MNHNS and SASEGT. Counted from cysteine to phenylalanine, this CDR3 has 15 amino acids. Solely the CDR3 DNA is kept, with 45 bases framed from the first base. The V end loses 4 bases and the J end loses 1 base, and a stretch of 13 bases separates them. The TCR comes from a man between 40 and 49 years old in good health and CMV-seropositive. The sample comprised PBMCs. Rearrangement joined TRBV6-1 to TRBJ2-5; the D gene remains uncertain. In nucleotides, the sequence is TGTGCCAGCAGTGCCCGCACCGACATCCAAGAGACCCAGTACTTC. This yields the protein CASSARTDIQETQYF.